This T cell receptor (beta chain) appears in the sequencing data of a study of early T cells in non-severe SARS-CoV-2 infection. This CDR3 region has 12 residues. Per germline, CDR1 ENHRY and CDR2 SYGVKD. The V end lost 3 bases, the J end lost 3 bases, and 3 bases lay between the germline ends. Via MiXCR, TCRdb re-called the 5' RACE reads, giving one row per CDR3 protein. Of roughly 60,000 distinct CDR3 sequences in the sample, around 6% were seen once. Study-wide results and caveats: Sequences matched to VDJdb favored anti-spike CD8 responses, while private and CD4 specificities were missed.

On this clonotype: Its antigen remains unidentified.

The chain links TRBV10-3 to TRBJ1-5; unclear D gene. The sequencing sample was made of whole blood. The source is an adult who was a healthcare worker with PCR-confirmed SARS-CoV-2 infection or an uninfected control (not recorded which). In DNA form, the CDR3 reads TGTGCCATCAGTGACCCCAATCAGCCCCAGCATTTT. Residues: CAISDPNQPQHF.